This TCR beta chain comes out of a study of shared clonotypes between healthy human individuals (dated by TCRdb to 2019 to 2021). As for the study more broadly: The cohort included a few men and a couple of women between 18 and 49 years of age. The study deeply sequenced blood TCR repertoires of roughly five healthy adults to estimate repertoire size and the extent of clonotype sharing between individuals. For each donor, three plates each were used for CD4 naive and CD4 memory, two plates were used for CD8 naive, and one plate was used for CD8 memory. Between about 0.85 and 9.5 billion PBMCs per donor were obtained by leukapheresis. To increase sequencing depth and limit assay-specific biases, different laboratories used diverse techniques to prepare libraries and sequence TCR repertoires. The investigation overall reported the following: Estimated clonotype richness was generally larger for naive than for memory subsets. Sharing across several donors was observed for approximately 5% of naive CD4, 3.5% of naive CD8, roughly 2.4% of memory CD4, and 0.4% of memory CD8 clonotypes. Only blood was sampled, and tissue TCR repertoires likely differ from those in blood. Compared with non-shared clonotypes, clonotypes shared by all four sorted-subset donors had higher generation probabilities. Pairwise subsampling indicated that sequencing depth was expected to affect the degree of clonotype sharing among donors. The small number of donors limited the genetic and exposure-history diversity represented. Incomplete sequencing was indicated by rarefaction of sorted-subset datasets, despite the large sequencing depth.

Using the deep immunoSEQ assay, multiplex PCR amplified TCR CDR3 regions from genomic DNA. Genomic DNA extracted from each cell subset was distributed evenly over all wells of several immunoSEQ 96-well plates, and each plate served as one replicate. For sorted subsets, each replicate PCR was loaded with about 200 ng genomic DNA, equivalent to 32,000 or so T cell genomes. Purified libraries were quantified with a Qubit 3.0 fluorometer, sized on a Bioanalyzer 2100, and re-quantified with the KAPA Library Quantification kit. Every immunoSEQ 96-well plate was sequenced on a separate single-read 150-cycle Illumina NextSeq 550 flow cell. In the authors' own workflow: The immunoSEQ output contained only junctional sequences without quality scores, so filtering could not match that applied to full-length reads. To assign V/J genes and CDR3, sequences were annotated using PyIR, a Python wrapper for IgBLAST v1.9, with IMGT germline references. Any read was removed if the V/J assignment was weak (E-value above 1e-6), the CDR3 was missing, or the read contained stop codons, out-of-frame junctions, or ambiguous translated residues. V3J clonotypes were defined as sequences sharing an identical inferred V gene, J gene, and CDR3 amino acid sequence. Percentage overlap between repertoires was computed as shared unique clonotypes divided by the size of the smaller repertoire. Three approaches were used to assess repertoire richness: RTK rarefaction, the Chao1 estimator, and Recon v2.1 estimates of unobserved clonotypes. For all TCRbeta clonotypes obtained by the gDNA method from a handful of donors, generation probabilities were computed with OLGA. TCRdb re-hosts the immuneACCESS table, in-frame sequences only. Its copies lack some clones; in the studies checked, an unresolved V gene accounts for under half of them, and the cause for the rest is not known. The V and J calls and clone size were taken over from that table, and D and trimming were inferred from the DNA. The sample records some 1.4 million clones, around 97% of which are singletons. Of the sample, approximately 1% falls within the top ten clones.

Donors were healthy HIV-negative adults with no recently reported acute infections or vaccinations. Every donor was a Caucasian adult residing in Nashville, Tennessee, USA. Magnetic negative selection was used to enrich CD4+ T cells, after which naive cells were positively selected on CD45RA and the negative fraction became the memory subset. After blood collection by leukapheresis, PBMCs were isolated using Ficoll-Histopaque density gradient centrifugation and then cryopreserved in the vapor phase of liquid nitrogen. Analytical flow cytometry was used to check the purity and quantity of each magnetically sorted T cell population. Genomic DNA was isolated from every sorted fraction and measured by UV absorbance on a Nanodrop 2000c. As concerns this clone: Its antigen specificity is not known. Base qualities are not recorded, but no much larger clone differs from it by a single base.

Ends trimmed: V by 6 bases, J by 3 bases; bases unmatched to a gene: 7. The CDR3 holds 14 amino acids from the cysteine to the phenylalanine. The read is trimmed to its CDR3 DNA, 42 bases read in frame from base 1. In the germline V gene (reference sequence), CDR1 corresponds to WNHNN and CDR2 to SYGVQD. The sequence came from a man aged 30 to 45 in good health. The chain is made from TRBV10-1 and TRBJ2-7, and 8 junction bases match TRBD1. The sample taken for sequencing was naive CD4+ T cells sorted from blood. The cell subset or site label of this sample denotes: CD45RA+ positively selected. At the DNA level, the sequence is TGCGCCAGCAGCCCATGGACAGGGAACTACGAGCAGTACTTC. This sequence encodes CASSPWTGNYEQYF.